This T cell receptor (beta chain) was obtained from a study of T cell responses to AZD1222 COVID-19 vaccine. Study-level results: White British people made up most donors, females outnumbered males, and clonal diversity was possibly underestimated.

About this clone: The antigen remains undetermined.

Using immunoSEQ multiplex PCR, the repertoire was profiled, and TCRdb retains in-frame clones only, with some absent. This table holds about 93,000 clones, just under 90% found once. The germline V gene encodes CDR1 MDHEN and CDR2 SYDVKM. Trimming left V 6 bases short and J 2 bases short, with 14 bases between. The CDR3 length is 14 residues. The starting material was peripheral blood, obtained on day 0 of MenACWY control vaccination. This clonotype originated in an adult in good health. The V call is TRBV28, the J call TRBJ2-7; perhaps TRBD2 as D (6 bases). The CDR3 sequence: CASRYTGRTYEQYF. In nucleotides, the CDR3 is TGTGCCAGCAGATATACCGGGAGAACCTACGAGCAGTACTTC.